This T cell receptor beta chain emerged from a study of T-cell reconstitution after alpha-beta-depleted transplantation in children. Study findings and constraints: Surviving recipient cells, namely T cells and thymic progenitors, were the source of high day-60 TCRbeta diversity in some patients.

The library targeted TCRbeta and was prepared with unique molecular identifiers. TCRdb reanalysed the PCR reads using MiXCR and keeps one entry per CDR3 protein. The sample shows about 580,000 distinct CDR3 sequences, over 20% of them seen only once. A word on this clonotype: The antigen remains undetermined.

The V gene's germline CDR1 is SQVTM and CDR2 ANQGSEA. The CDR3 is made up of 14 amino acids. V was cut by 3 bases and J by 3 bases, with 15 bases left in between. The sequence came from a boy under two years old with Wiskott-Aldrich syndrome, due to receive a stem cell transplant. V usage is TRBV29-1 and J usage is TRBJ2-7; D tentatively reads TRBD1 or TRBD2 (5 bases each). The specimen comprised PBMCs, sampled before TCRalphabeta/CD19-depleted stem cell transplant. This chain's CDR3 is CSVESRGPYYEQYF. The CDR3 DNA reads as TGCAGCGTTGAGTCGAGGGGACCTTACTACGAGCAGTACTTC.